Listed below are T cell receptor beta chains from one sample, sequenced in a study of blood T cell repertoires in COVID-19. Using immunoSEQ multiplex PCR, the repertoire was profiled, and TCRdb retains in-frame clones only, with some absent. The data contain about 230,000 clones, 80% to 90% of them singletons. The sample consisted of PBMCs or T cells enriched from blood (not recorded which). These receptors all stem from a young man who had recovered from COVID-19. The CDR3 runs from the conserved cysteine through the conserved F or W. A D gene is named only where the DNA matches it firmly. The size field is filled for only some rows; it gives once, few, many or a size class.

NA	NA	TRBV5-1	TRBJ2-6	TGCGCCAGCCGACAGAACTCTGGGGCCAACGTCCTGACTTTC	CASRQNSGANVLTF
NA	TRBD1	TRBV5-8	TRBJ1-2	TGTGCCAGCAGCTACGGGACAGGGGGCGGGGGACTCTATGGCTACACCTTC	CASSYGTGGGGLYGYTF
NA	NA	TRBV12-5	TRBJ1-5	TGTGCTAGTGGGATATGGTCCGGGGGCAATCAGCCCCAGCATTTT	CASGIWSGGNQPQHF
NA	TRBD1	TRBV5-5	TRBJ1-4	TGTGCCAGCAGCTCCTGGGACAGCGACCCAACTAATGAAAAACTGTTTTTT	CASSSWDSDPTNEKLFF
NA	TRBD1	TRBV19	TRBJ1-5	TGTGCCAGTAGGGGACAGTCTATGACTCAGCCCCAGCATTTT	CASRGQSMTQPQHF
NA	NA	TRBV12-3/TRBV12-4	TRBJ2-6	TGTGCCAGCAGCATCTCTGGGGCCAACGTCCTGACTTTC	CASSISGANVLTF
NA	NA	TRBV3-1/TRBV3-2	TRBJ2-1	TGTGCCAGCAGCCCCCTCGACAATGAGCAGTTCTTC	CASSPLDNEQFF
NA	TRBD1	TRBV10-3	TRBJ2-7	TGTGCCATCACGGGTGACAGGGCCGAGCAGTACTTC	CAITGDRAEQYF
NA	NA	TRBV27	TRBJ2-7	TGTGCCAGCAGCCCCGGTTCCTACGAGCAGTACTTC	CASSPGSYEQYF
NA	NA	TRBV27	TRBJ2-1	TGTGCCAGCAGTACCCCCGGGAGCTCCTACAATGAGCAGTTCTTC	CASSTPGSSYNEQFF
NA	NA	TRBV25-1	TRBJ1-4	TGTGCCAGCAGGAATACACAGACTAATGAAAAACTGTTTTTT	CASRNTQTNEKLFF
NA	NA	TRBV7-6	TRBJ2-1	TGTGCCAGCAGCGCAGACTACAATGAGCAGTTCTTC	CASSADYNEQFF
NA	NA	TRBV19	TRBJ2-1	TGTGCCAGTAGTATTATGGCGGAGGGCCGCTACAATGAGCAGTTCTTC	CASSIMAEGRYNEQFF
NA	TRBD1	TRBV7-3	TRBJ1-2	TGTGCCAGCAGCTTCTCAACCAGCACCGGCCAAAGAGGGGGCCTTGGCTACACCTTC	CASSFSTSTGQRGGLGYTF
NA	TRBD2	TRBV3-1/TRBV3-2	TRBJ2-7	TGTGCCAGCAGCCCCCACTCGGGAGGTAGCGGGGGGAGGTACGAGCAGTACTTC	CASSPHSGGSGGRYEQYF
NA	NA	TRBV5-1	TRBJ2-3	TGCGCCAGCAGCTTGGGCGGCGGGGGCAAGTATTTT	CASSLGGGGKYF
NA	TRBD2	TRBV6-2/TRBV6-3	TRBJ2-7	TGTGCCAGCAGTTACTCCCCCGGGAGGTCCCGCTACGAGCAGTACTTC	CASSYSPGRSRYEQYF
NA	NA	TRBV2	TRBJ2-2	TGTGCCAGCAGTTCAGGTGGCCCGAACACCGGGGAGCTGTTTTTT	CASSSGGPNTGELFF
NA	NA	TRBV7-9	TRBJ2-7	TGTGCCAGCAGCTTCGTCAGCTACGAGCAGTACTTC	CASSFVSYEQYF
NA	NA	TRBV7-9	TRBJ1-6	TGTGCCATTCGAGGGCAAAATTCACCCCTCCACTTT	CAIRGQNSPLHF
NA	NA	TRBV6-5	TRBJ1-4	TGTGCCAGCAGTTACTCGGAGGCCGCAAGGGAAAAACTGTTTTTT	CASSYSEAAREKLFF
NA	TRBD1	TRBV7-9	TRBJ2-1	TGTGCCAGCAGCTATACACGGGACAGTAACAATGAGCAGTTCTTC	CASSYTRDSNNEQFF
NA	NA	TRBV25-1	TRBJ2-3	TGTGCCAGCAGTGAAACGGCTAGGAGCACAGATACGCAGTATTTT	CASSETARSTDTQYF
NA	NA	TRBV7-9	TRBJ2-7	TGTGCCAGCAGCGGCATTTTCTACGAGCAGTACTTC	CASSGIFYEQYF
NA	TRBD1	TRBV12-5	TRBJ1-6	TGTGCTAGTAGCCCGGGACAGGGGGTGAATTCACCCCTCCACTTT	CASSPGQGVNSPLHF
NA	NA	TRBV11-2	TRBJ1-2	TGTGCCAGCAGCTTACTCGCTGATAGCTATGGCTACACCTTC	CASSLLADSYGYTF
once	NA	TRBV21-1	TRBJ1-1	TGTGCCAGCAGCAAGGGACAGGAGAACACTGAAGCTTTCTTT	CASSKGQENTEAFF
NA	TRBD1	TRBV5-4	TRBJ2-7	TGTGCCAGCAGCTTGGCCTTGGGACAGGGGAACTACGAGCAGTACTTC	CASSLALGQGNYEQYF
NA	TRBD2	TRBV6-5	TRBJ2-7	TGTGCCAGCAGTCTAACCGGGACTAGCGGCTACGAGCAGTACTTC	CASSLTGTSGYEQYF
NA	TRBD2	TRBV5-6	TRBJ2-2	TGTGCCAGCAGCACCTGGGGGGGCACCGGGGAGCTGTTTTTT	CASSTWGGTGELFF
few	NA	TRBV25-1	TRBJ1-6	TGTGCCAGCAGTGATCCAGGGCTGGGATCACCCCTCCACTTT	CASSDPGLGSPLHF
NA	TRBD1	TRBV27	TRBJ2-7	TGTGCCAGCAAACTTTTCGGGACAGGCGTCTCCTACGAGCAGTACTTC	CASKLFGTGVSYEQYF
once	NA	TRBV11-2	TRBJ2-1	TGTGCCAGCAGCCGGACACCCCTAGCGACTGAGCAGTTCTTC	CASSRTPLATEQFF
NA	TRBD2	TRBV7-3	TRBJ2-1	TGTGCCAGCAGCGTCCAAAGCGGGAGGCTTAACAATGAGCAGTTCTTC	CASSVQSGRLNNEQFF
NA	TRBD1	TRBV5-6	TRBJ1-1	TGTGCCGCCTCTCGGACAGGGGGGTACTACACTGAAGCTTTCTTT	CAASRTGGYYTEAFF
NA	TRBD2	TRBV2	TRBJ2-3	TGTGCCAGCAGTGAAGGGCTAGCGGGAGTTTCGGATACGCAGTATTTT	CASSEGLAGVSDTQYF
NA	NA	TRBV13	TRBJ1-5	TGTGCCAGCAGCTTAGGGGGCGATGAGGGCCAGCCCCAGCATTTT	CASSLGGDEGQPQHF